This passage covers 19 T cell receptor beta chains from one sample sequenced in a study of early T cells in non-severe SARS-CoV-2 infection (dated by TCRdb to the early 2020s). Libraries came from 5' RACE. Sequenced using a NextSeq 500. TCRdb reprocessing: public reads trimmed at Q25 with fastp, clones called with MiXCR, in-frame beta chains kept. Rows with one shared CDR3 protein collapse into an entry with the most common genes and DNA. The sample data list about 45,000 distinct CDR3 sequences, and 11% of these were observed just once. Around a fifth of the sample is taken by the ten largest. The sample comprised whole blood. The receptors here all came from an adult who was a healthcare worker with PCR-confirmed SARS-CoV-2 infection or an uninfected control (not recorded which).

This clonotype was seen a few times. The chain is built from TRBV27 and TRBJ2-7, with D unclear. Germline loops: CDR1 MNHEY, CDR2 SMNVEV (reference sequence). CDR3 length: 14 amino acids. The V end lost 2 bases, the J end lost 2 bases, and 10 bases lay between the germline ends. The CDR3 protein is CASSLGQVAYEQYF. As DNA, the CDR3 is TGTGCCAGCAGTTTAGGGCAGGTAGCCTACGAGCAGTACTTC.

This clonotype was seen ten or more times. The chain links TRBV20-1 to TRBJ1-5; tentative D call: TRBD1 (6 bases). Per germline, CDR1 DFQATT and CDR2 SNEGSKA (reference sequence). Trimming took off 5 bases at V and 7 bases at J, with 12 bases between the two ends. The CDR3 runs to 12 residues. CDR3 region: CSAWTVEQPQHF. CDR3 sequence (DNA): TGCAGTGCTTGGACAGTAGAACAGCCCCAGCATTTT.

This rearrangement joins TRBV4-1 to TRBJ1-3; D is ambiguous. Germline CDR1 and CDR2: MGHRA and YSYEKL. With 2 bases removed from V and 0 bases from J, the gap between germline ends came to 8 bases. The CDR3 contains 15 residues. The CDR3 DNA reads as TGCGCCAGCAGCCAACGAGCGGGCTCTGGAAACACCATATATTTT. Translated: CASSQRAGSGNTIYF.

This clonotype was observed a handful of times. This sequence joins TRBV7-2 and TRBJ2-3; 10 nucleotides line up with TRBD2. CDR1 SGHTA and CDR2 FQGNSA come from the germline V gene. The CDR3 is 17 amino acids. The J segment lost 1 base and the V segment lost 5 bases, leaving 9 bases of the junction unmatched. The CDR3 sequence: CASSRPTGLAGTDTQYF. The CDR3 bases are TGTGCCAGCAGCCGACCAACCGGACTAGCGGGCACAGATACGCAGTATTTT.

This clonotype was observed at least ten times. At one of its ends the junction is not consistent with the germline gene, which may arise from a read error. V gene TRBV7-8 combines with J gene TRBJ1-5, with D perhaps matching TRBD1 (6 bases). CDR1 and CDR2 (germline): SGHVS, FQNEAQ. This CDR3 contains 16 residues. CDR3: CASSVAAGGGLQPQHF. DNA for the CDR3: TGTGCCAGCAGCGTAGCCGCGGGCGGGGGCCTCCAGCCCCAGCATTTT.

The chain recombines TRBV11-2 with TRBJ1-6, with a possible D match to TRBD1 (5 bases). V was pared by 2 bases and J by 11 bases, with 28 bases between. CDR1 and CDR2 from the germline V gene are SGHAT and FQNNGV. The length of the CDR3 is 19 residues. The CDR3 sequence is CASSLTSPRTLAFRPPLHF. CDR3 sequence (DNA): TGTGCCAGCAGCTTAACTAGTCCTCGGACACTGGCTTTCAGGCCACCCCTCCACTTT.

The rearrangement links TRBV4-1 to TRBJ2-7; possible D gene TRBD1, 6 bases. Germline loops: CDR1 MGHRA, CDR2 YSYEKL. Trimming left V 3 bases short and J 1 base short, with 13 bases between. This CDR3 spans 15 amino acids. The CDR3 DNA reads TGCGCCAGCAGCCAGACCGGACAGAGATCCTACGAGCAGTACTTC. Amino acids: CASSQTGQRSYEQYF.

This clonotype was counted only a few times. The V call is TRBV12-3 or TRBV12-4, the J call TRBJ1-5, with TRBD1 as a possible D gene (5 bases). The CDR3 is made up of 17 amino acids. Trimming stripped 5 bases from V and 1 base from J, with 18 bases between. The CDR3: CASSQGHLIESNQPQHF. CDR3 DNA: TGTGCCAGCAGTCAAGGACATCTTATAGAGAGCAATCAGCCCCAGCATTTT.

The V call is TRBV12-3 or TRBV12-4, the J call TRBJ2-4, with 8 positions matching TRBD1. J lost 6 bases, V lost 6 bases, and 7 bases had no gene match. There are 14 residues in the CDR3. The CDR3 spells CASRDDDRGNIQYF. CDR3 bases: TGTGCCAGCAGAGACGACGACAGGGGAAACATTCAGTACTTC.

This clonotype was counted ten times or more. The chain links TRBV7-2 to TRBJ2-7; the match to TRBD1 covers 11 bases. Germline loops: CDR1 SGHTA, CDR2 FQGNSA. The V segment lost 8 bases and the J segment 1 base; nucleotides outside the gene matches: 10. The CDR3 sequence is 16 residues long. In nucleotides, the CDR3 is TGTGCCAGCCGCAATCCCGGGACAGGGGGTTCCTACGAGCAGTACTTC. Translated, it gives CASRNPGTGGSYEQYF. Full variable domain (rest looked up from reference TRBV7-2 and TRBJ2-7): GAGVSQSPSNKVTEKGKDVELRCDPISGHTALYWYRQSLGQGLEFLIYFQGNSAPDKSGLPSDRFSAERTGGSVSTLTIQRTQQEDSAVYLCASRNPGTGGSYEQYFGPGTRLTVT.

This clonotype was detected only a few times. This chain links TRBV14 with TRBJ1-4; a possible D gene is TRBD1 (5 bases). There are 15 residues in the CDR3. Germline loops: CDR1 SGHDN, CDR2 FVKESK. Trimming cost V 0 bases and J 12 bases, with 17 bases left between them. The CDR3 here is CASSQDRGRGKELFF. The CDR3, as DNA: TGTGCCAGCAGCCAAGATCGGGGTCGGGGGAAGGAACTGTTTTTT.

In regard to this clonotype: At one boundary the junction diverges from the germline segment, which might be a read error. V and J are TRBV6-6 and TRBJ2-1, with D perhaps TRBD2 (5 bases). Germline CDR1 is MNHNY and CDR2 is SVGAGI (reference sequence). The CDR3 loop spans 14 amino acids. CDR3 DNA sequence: TGTGCCAGCGGTTACTCGAGGGTAGCACCTGAGCAGTTCTTC. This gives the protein CASGYSRVAPEQFF.

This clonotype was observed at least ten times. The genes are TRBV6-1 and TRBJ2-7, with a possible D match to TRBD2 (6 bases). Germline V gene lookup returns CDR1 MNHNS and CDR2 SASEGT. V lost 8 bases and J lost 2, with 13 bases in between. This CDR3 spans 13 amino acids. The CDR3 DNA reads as TGTGCCAGCGGTCAACTAGCTGCCTACGAGCAGTACTTC. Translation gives CASGQLAAYEQYF.

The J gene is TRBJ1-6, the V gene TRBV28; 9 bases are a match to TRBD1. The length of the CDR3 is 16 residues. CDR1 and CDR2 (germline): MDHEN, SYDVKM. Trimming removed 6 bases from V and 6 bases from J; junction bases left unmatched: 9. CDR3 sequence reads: CASSYRRGQGNSPLHF. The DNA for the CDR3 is TGTGCCAGCAGCTACCGGCGGGGACAGGGTAATTCACCCCTCCACTTT.

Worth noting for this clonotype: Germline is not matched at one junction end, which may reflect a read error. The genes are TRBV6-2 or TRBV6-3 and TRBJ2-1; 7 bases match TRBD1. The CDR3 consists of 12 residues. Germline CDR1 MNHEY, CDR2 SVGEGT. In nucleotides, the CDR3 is TGTGCCAGCAGTACTCTACAGGGGCGAGGCATTTTC. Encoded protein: CASSTLQGRGIF.

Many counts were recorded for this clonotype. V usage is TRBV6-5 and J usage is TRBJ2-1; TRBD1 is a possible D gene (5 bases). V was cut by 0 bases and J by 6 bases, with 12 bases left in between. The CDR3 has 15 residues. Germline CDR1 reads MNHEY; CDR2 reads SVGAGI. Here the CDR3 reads CASSYSEVRGNEQFF. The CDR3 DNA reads TGTGCCAGCAGTTACTCCGAAGTTAGGGGCAATGAGCAGTTCTTC.

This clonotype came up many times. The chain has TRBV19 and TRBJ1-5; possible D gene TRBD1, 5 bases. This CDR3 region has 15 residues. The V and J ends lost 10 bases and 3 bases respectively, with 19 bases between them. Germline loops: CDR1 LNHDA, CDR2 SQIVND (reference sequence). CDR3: CATSRGGVLNQPQHF. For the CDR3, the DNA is TGTGCCACCAGCCGGGGAGGGGTCCTCAATCAGCCCCAGCATTTT.

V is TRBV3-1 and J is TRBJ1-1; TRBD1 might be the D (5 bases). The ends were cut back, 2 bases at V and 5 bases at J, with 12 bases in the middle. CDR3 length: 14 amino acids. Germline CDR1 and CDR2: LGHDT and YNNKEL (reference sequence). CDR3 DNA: TGTGCCAGCAGCCAATCGCAGGGTTGGACTGAAGCTTTCTTT. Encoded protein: CASSQSQGWTEAFF.

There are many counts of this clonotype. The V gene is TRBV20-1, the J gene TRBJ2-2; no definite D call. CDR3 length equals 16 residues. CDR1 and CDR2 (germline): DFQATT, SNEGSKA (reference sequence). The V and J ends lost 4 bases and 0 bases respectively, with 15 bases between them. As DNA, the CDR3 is TGCAGTGCTACCAAACGGGCGCCTACGAACACCGGGGAGCTGTTTTTT. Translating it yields CSATKRAPTNTGELFF.